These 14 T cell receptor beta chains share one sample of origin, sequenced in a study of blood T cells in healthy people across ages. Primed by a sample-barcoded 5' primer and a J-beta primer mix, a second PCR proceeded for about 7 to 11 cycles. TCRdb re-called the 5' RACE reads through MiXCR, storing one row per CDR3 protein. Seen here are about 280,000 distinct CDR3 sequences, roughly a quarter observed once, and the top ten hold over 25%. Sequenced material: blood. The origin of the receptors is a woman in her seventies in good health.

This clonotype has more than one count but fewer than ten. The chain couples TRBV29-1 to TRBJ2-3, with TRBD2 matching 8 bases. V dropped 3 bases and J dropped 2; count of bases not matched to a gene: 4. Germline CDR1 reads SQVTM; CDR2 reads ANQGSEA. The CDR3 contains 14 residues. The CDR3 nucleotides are TGCAGCGTTGAGCGGGAGGCGCCCACAGATACGCAGTATTTT. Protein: CSVEREAPTDTQYF.

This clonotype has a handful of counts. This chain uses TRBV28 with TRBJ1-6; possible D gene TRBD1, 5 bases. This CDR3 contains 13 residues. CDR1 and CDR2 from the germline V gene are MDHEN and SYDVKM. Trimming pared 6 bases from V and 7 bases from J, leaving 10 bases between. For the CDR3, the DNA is TGTGCCAGCAGATCCAGGGCCAATTCACCCCTCCACTTT. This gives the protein CASRSRANSPLHF.

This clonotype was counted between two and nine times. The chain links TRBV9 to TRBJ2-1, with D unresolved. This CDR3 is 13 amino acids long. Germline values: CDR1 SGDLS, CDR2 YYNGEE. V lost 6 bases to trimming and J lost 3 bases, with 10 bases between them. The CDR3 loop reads CASKGSGYNEQFF. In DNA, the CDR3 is TGTGCCAGCAAGGGCTCAGGCTACAATGAGCAGTTCTTC.

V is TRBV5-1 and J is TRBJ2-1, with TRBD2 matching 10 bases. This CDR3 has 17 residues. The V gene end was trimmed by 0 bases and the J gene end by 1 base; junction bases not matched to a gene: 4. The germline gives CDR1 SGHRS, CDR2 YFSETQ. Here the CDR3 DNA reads TGCGCCAGCAGCTTGGAACTAGCGGGAACTTCCTACAATGAGCAGTTCTTC. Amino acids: CASSLELAGTSYNEQFF.

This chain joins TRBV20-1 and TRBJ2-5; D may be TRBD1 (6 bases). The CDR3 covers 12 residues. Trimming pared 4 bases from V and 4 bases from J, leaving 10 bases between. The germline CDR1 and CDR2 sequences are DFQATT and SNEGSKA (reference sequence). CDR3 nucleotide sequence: TGCAGTGCTAAAGGCAGGGGAGAGACCCAGTACTTC. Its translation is CSAKGRGETQYF.

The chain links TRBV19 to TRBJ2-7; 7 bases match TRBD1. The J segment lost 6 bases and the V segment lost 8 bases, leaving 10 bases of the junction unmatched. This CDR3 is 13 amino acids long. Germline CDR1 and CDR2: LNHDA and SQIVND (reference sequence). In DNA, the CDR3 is TGTGCCAGTGGAAGACAGGGTGGGGCCGAGCAGTACTTC. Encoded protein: CASGRQGGAEQYF.

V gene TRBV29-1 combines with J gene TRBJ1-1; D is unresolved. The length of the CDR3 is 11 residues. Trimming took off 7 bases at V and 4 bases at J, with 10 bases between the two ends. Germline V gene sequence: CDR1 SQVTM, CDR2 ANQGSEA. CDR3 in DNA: TGCAGCGGATCAACAGTCACTGAAGCTTTCTTT. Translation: CSGSTVTEAFF.

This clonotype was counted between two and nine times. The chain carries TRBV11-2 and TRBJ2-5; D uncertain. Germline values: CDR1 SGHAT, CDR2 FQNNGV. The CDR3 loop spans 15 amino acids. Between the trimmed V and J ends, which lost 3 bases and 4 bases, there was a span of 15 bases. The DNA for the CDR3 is TGTGCCAGCAGCTTTCTCGGGCAGTCGGGAGAGACCCAGTACTTC. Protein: CASSFLGQSGETQYF.

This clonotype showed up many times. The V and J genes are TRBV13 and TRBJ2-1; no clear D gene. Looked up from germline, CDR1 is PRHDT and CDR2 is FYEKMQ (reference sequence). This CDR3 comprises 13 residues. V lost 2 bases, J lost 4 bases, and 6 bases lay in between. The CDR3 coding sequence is TGTGCCAGCAGCTTAAGCGTTTACAATGAGCAGTTCTTC. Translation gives CASSLSVYNEQFF. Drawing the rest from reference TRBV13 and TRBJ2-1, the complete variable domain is AAGVIQSPRHLIKEKRETATLKCYPIPRHDTVYWYQQGPGQDPQFLISFYEKMQSDKGSIPDRFSAQQFSDYHSELNMSSLELGDSALYFCASSLSVYNEQFFGPGTRLTVL.

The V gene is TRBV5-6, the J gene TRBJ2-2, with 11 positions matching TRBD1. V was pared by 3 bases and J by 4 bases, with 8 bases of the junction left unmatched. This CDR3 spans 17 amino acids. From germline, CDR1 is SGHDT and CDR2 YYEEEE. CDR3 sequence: CASSSFRDRGFTGELFF. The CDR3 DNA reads TGTGCCAGCAGCTCTTTCCGGGACAGGGGGTTCACCGGGGAGCTGTTTTTT.

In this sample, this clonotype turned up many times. The CDR3 protein is CATSPRTSGVVGNEQFF. The CDR3 DNA follows: TGTGCCACCAGTCCACGGACTAGCGGGGTCGTGGGCAATGAGCAGTTCTTC. The V and J genes are TRBV15 and TRBJ2-1; 12 positions agree with TRBD2. The V and J ends lost 6 bases and 6 bases, in that order; junction bases with no gene match: 12. The CDR3 is made up of 17 amino acids. Germline V gene data show CDR1 as LNHNV and CDR2 as YYDKDF (reference sequence).

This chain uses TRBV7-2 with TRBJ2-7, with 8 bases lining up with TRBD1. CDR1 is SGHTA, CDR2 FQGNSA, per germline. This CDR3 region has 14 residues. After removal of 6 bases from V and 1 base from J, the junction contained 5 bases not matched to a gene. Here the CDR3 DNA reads TGTGCCAGCAGTTACAGGGGGGAATCCTACGAGCAGTACTTC. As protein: CASSYRGESYEQYF.

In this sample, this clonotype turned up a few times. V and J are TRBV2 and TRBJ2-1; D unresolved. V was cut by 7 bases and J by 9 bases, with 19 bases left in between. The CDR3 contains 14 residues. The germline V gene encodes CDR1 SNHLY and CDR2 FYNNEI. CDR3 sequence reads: CASMAGPPSIEQFF. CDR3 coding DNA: TGTGCCAGCATGGCCGGCCCTCCCTCAATTGAGCAGTTCTTC.

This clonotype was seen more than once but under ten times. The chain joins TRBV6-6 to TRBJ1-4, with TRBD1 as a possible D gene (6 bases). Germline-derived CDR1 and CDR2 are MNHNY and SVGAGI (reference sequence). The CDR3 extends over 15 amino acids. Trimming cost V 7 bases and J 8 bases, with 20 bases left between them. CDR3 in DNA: TGTGCCAGCAACAAATCCTGGGGGGGGCAGGAAAAACTGTTTTTT. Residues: CASNKSWGGQEKLFF.